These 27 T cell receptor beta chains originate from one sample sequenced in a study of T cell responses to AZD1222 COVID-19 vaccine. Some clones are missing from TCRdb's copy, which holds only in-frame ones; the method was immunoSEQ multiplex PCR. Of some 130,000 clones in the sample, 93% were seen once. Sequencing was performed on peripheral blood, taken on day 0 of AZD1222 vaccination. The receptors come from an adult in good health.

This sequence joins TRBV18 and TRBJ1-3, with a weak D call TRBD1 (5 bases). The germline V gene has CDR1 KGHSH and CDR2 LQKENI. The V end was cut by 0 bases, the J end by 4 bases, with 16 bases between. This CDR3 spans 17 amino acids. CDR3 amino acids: CASSPPSGPRRGNTIYF. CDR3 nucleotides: TGTGCCAGCTCACCACCGTCGGGGCCGAGGAGGGGAAACACCATATATTTT.

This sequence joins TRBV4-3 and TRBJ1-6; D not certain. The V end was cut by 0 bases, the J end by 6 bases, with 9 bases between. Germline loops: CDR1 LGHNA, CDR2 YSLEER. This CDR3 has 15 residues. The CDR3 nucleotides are TGCGCCAGCAGCCAAGACACGGGCGGTAATTCACCCCTCCACTTT. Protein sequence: CASSQDTGGNSPLHF.

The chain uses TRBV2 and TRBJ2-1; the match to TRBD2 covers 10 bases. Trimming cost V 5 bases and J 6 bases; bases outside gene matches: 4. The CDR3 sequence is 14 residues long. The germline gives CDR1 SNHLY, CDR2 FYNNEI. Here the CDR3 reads CASSLAGVSNEQFF. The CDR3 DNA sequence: TGTGCCAGCAGTCTAGCGGGAGTCAGCAATGAGCAGTTCTTC.

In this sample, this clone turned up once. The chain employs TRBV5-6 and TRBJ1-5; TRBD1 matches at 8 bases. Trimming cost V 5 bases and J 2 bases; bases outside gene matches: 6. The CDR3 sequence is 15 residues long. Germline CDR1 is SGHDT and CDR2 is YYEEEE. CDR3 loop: CASSRTGTGNQPQHF. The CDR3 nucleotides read TGTGCCAGCAGTCGGACAGGGACCGGCAATCAGCCCCAGCATTTT.

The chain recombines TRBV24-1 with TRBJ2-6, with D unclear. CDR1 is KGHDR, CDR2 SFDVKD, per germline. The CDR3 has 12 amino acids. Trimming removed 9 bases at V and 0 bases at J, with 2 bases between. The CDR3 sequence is CATGSGANVLTF. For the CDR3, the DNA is TGTGCCACCGGCTCTGGGGCCAACGTCCTGACTTTC.

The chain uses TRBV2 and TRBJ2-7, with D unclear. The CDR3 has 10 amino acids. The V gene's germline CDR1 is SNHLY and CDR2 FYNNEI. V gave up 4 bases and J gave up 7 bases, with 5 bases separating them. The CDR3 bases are TGTGCCAGCAGTGTGCGGGAGCAGTACTTC. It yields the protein CASSVREQYF.

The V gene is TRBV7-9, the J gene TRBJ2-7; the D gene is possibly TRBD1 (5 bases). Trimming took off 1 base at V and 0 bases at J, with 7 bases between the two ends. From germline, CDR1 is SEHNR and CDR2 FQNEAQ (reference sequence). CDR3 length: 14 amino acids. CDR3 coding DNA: TGTGCCAGCAGCTTAGAGGGGATCTCCTACGAGCAGTACTTC. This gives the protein CASSLEGISYEQYF.

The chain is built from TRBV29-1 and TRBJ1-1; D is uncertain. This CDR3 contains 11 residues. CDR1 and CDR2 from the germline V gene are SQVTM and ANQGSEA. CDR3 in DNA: TGCAGTCCCGTCAAGAACACTGAAGCTTTCTTT. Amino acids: CSPVKNTEAFF.

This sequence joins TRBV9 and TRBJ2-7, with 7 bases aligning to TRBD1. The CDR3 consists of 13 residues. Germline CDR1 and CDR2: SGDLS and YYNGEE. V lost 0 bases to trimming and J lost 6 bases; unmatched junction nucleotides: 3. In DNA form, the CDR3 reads TGTGCCAGCAGCGTAGGGCAGGGGGTCGAGCAGTACTTC. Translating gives CASSVGQGVEQYF.

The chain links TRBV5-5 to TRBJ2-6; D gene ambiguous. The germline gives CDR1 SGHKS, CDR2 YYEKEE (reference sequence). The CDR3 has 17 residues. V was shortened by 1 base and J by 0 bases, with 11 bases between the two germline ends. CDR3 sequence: CASSLTEYDSGANVLTF. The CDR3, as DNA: TGTGCCAGCAGCTTGACAGAATATGACTCTGGGGCCAACGTCCTGACTTTC.

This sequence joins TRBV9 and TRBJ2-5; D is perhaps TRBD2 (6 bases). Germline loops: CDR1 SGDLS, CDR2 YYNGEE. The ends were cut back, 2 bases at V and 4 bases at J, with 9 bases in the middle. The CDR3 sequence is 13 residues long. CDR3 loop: CASSVSGRETQYF. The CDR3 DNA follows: TGTGCCAGCAGCGTTTCCGGGAGAGAGACCCAGTACTTC.

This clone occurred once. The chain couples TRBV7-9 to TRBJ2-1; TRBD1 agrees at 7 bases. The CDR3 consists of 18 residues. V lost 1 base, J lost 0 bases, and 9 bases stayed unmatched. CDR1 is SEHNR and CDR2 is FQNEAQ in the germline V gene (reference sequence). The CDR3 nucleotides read TGTGCCAGCAGCTTAGGGCGGAAGACAGGGAGCTCCTACAATGAGCAGTTCTTC. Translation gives CASSLGRKTGSSYNEQFF.

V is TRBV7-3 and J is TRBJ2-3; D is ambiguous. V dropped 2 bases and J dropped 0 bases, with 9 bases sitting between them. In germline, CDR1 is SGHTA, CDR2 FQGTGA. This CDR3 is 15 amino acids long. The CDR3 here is CASSLFGSSTDTQYF. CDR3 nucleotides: TGTGCCAGCAGCTTATTCGGTTCTAGCACAGATACGCAGTATTTT.

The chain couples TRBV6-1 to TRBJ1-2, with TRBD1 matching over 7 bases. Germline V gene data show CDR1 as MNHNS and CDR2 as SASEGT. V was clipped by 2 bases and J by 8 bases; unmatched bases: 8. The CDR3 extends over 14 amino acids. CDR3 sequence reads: CASSEQGQSSGYTF. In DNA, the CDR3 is TGTGCCAGCAGTGAACAGGGACAGTCGAGCGGCTACACCTTC.

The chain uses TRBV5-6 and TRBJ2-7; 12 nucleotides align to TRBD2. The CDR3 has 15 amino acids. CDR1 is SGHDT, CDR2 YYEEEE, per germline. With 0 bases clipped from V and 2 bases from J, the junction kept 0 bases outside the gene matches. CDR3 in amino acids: CASSLGLAGAYEQYF. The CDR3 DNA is TGTGCCAGCAGCTTGGGACTAGCGGGAGCCTACGAGCAGTACTTC.

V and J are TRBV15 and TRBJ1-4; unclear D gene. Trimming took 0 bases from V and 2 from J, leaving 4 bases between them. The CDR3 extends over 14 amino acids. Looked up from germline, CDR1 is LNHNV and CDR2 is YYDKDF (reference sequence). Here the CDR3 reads CATSREATNEKLFF. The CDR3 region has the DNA TGTGCCACCAGCAGAGAAGCCACTAATGAAAAACTGTTTTTT.

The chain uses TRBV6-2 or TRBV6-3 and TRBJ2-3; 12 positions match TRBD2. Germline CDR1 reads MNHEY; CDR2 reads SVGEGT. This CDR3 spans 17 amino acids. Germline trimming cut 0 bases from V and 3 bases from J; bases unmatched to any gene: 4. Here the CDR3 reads CASSYSASGRVTDTQYF. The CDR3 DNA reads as TGTGCCAGCAGTTACTCGGCTAGCGGGAGGGTTACAGATACGCAGTATTTT.

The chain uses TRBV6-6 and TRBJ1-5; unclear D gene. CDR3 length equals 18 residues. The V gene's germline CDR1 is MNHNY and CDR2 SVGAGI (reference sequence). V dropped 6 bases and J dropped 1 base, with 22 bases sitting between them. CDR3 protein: CASSRGRGVVYSNQPQHF. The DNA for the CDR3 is TGTGCCAGCAGCCGAGGACGGGGAGTCGTGTACAGCAATCAGCCCCAGCATTTT.

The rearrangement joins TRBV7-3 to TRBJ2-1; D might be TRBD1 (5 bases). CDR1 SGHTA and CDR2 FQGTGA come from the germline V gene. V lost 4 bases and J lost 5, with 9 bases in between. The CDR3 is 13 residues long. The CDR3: CASSSGPNNEQFF. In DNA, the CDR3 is TGTGCCAGCAGCTCAGGGCCAAACAATGAGCAGTTCTTC.

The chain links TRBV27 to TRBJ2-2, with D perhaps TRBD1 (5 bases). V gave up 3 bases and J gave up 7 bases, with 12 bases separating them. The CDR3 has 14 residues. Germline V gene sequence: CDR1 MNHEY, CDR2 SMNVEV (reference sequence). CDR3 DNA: TGTGCCAGCAGTTTCAGGGATAGGGTCGGGGAGCTGTTTTTT. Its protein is CASSFRDRVGELFF.

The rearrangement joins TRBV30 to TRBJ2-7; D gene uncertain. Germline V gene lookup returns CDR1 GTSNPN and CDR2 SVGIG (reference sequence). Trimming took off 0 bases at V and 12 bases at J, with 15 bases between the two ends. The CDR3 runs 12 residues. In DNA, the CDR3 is TGTGCCTGGAGTGTTTTGACCAGCGAACTGTACTTC. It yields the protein CAWSVLTSELYF. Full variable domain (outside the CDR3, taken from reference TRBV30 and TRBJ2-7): SQTIHQWPATLVQPVGSPLSLECTVEGTSNPNLYWYRQAAGRGLQLLFYSVGIGQISSEVPQNLSASRPQDRQFILSSKKLLLSDSGFYLCAWSVLTSELYFGPGTRLTVT.

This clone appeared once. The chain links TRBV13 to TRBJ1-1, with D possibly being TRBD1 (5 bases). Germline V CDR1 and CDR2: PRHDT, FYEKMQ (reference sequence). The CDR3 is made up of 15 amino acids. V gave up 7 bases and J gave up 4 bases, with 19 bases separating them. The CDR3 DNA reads TGTGCCAGCACCCGATGGGGGGAGACGAGCACTGAAGCTTTCTTT. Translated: CASTRWGETSTEAFF.

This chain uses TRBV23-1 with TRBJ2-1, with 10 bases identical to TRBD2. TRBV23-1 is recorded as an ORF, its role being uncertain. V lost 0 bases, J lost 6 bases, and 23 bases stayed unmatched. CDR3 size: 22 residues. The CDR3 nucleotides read TGCGCCAGCAGTCAATCGATGGAGGAGGTTAGCGGGAGGTGTTTAGGGTGCAATGAGCAGTTCTTC. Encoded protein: CASSQSMEEVSGRCLGCNEQFF.

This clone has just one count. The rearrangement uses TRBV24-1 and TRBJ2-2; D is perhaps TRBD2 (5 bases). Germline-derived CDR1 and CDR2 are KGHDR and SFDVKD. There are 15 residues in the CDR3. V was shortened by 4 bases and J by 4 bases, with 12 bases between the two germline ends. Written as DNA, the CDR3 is TGTGCCACCAGTGACCGGGGTGCTGCCACCGGGGAGCTGTTTTTT. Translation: CATSDRGAATGELFF.

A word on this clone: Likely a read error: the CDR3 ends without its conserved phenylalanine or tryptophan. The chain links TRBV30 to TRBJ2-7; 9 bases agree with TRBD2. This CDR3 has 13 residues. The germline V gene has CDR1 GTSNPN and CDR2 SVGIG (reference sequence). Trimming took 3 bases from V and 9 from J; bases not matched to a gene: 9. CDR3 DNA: TGTGCCTGGAGCGAAGCGGGAGGCACGGGGCAGTACCTC. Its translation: CAWSEAGGTGQYL.

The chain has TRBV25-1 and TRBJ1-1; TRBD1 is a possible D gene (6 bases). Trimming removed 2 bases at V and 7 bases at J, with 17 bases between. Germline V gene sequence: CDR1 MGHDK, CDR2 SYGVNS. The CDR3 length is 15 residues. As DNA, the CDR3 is TGTGCCAGCAGTGAAACGACGGGGGCGCAGGGTGAAGCTTTCTTT. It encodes CASSETTGAQGEAFF.

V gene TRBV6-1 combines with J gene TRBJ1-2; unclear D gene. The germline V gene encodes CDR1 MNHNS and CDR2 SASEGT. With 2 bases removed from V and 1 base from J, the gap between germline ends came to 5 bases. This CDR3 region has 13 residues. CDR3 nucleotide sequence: TGTGCCAGCAGTGAACAGAATAACTATGGCTACACCTTC. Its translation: CASSEQNNYGYTF.